This T cell receptor beta chain was identified during a study of blood T cell repertoires in COVID-19 (dated by TCRdb to the early 2020s). Concerning the study at large: The collaborator samples originated in the United States, Italy and Spain and spanned the acute and convalescent phases of COVID-19. The prospective study material was composed of cDNA or gDNA derived from T cells, B-cell-depleted T cells, or PBMCs. The dataset comprised deeply sampled blood TCRbeta repertoires from subjects exposed to, actively infected with, or recovered from COVID-19. The repertoires were released in a freely available public database intended as a resource for research on the immune response to SARS-CoV-2. The samples were drawn from two sources: the first 160 participants of the ongoing ImmuneRACE study, and some 1,300 subjects contributed by 6 global collaborators. Sample metadata almost always included a de-identified subject ID, COVID-19 status, age in years and sex. Where available, HLA class I and class II types were taken from metadata supplied by the sample provider and were not determined by assay-based typing.

Of note for this clone: The antigen this receptor binds is unknown. No much larger clonotype is one base removed from it; base qualities were not supplied.

Enrolling through a virtual design, the prospective study's participants ranged in age from roughly 18 to 95 years and lived across 20 to 30 United States geographic areas. To assign participants to cohorts, the prospective study relied on clinical history that participants themselves reported in a screening survey and a study questionnaire. In the prospective study, mobile phlebotomists collected whole blood, serum and a nasopharyngeal or oropharyngeal swab from each participant. Participants in the prospective study had the option to provide additional blood draws and questionnaires over a 2-month period. Before DNA extraction, prospective study blood samples were shipped either frozen or at room temperature. The immunoSEQ Assay, a bias-controlled multiplex PCR, was used to amplify TCRbeta CDR3 regions from genomic DNA. The paper's data handling went like this. Within the assay, amplification of reference gene primers was used to estimate how many nucleated cells each sample contained. To quantify the absolute abundance of each unique TCRbeta CDR3 rearrangement, sequence reads were collapsed and filtered. For each sample, productive Simpson clonality was calculated as the square root of Simpson's diversity index across productive rearrangements. Imported from immuneACCESS, the table was reduced by TCRdb to in-frame sequences with V and J called. These copies leave out some clones; in studies compared against another copy, an unresolved V gene accounts for under half, and the cause of the remainder is not known. The V and J calls and clone size were taken over from that table, and D and trimming were inferred from the DNA. The sample records about 250,000 clones, approximately 89% of which are singletons. Around 3.7% of the sample goes to the ten largest clones.

What the study reported, not specific to this receptor: The amount of clinical and demographic metadata varied by source and participant and was provided uncurated.

The CDR3 covers 15 residues, taking in both the cysteine and the phenylalanine. The kept DNA is CDR3 alone, 45 bases in frame from the first base. The germline V gene (reference sequence) sets CDR1 to GTSNPN and CDR2 to SVGIG. V is clipped by 3 bases and J by 4 bases, and the sequence between their germline boundaries is 16 bases long. The TCR sequence derives from a woman in her 30s with acute COVID-19. Rearrangement joined TRBV30 to TRBJ1-3; TRBD1 is a possible D gene, resting on 5 matching bases. The sequenced material came from PBMCs or T cells enriched from blood (not recorded which). The encoded CDR3 is CAWRPLGGLGNTIYF. The DNA reads as follows: TGTGCCTGGAGGCCCCTGGGGGGTTTAGGAAACACCATATATTTT.